The 11 T cell receptor beta chains in this list originate from one sample, sequenced in a study of T cells expressing NK-cell markers. TCRdb reprocessed the 5' RACE reads, with one entry per CDR3 protein and no DNA. This sample's clone table lists approximately 150,000 distinct CDR3 sequences. What was sequenced was blood T cells: a sorted CD56 or NKG2C T cell subset, CD4+ or CD8+ T cells, or bulk PBMC T cells (not recorded which). These receptors were taken from a woman between 18 and 70 years old in good health.

V is TRBV20-1 and J is TRBJ1-1; TCRdb's D call of TRBD1 is untestable without DNA. Germline V CDR1 and CDR2: DFQATT, SNEGSKA (reference sequence). The CDR3 totals 14 residues. The CDR3: CSVCRQGVNTEAFF.

This rearrangement joins TRBV4-2 to TRBJ2-7; the TRBD1 assignment by TCRdb is unverifiable without DNA. CDR1 and CDR2 (germline): LGHNA, YNFKEQ. The CDR3 consists of 16 residues. CDR3 loop: CASSQAPGQDSYEQYF.

The rearrangement links TRBV5-1 to TRBJ1-4. The CDR3 sequence is 13 residues long. CDR1 is SGHRS, CDR2 YFSETQ, per germline. The CDR3 region is CASSIGDTGIMFF.

V is TRBV20-1 and J is TRBJ2-4; without DNA, the TCRdb call of TRBD1 cannot be checked. The germline gives CDR1 DFQATT, CDR2 SNEGSKA (reference sequence). The CDR3 loop spans 20 amino acids. Here the CDR3 reads CSARTLKDRGPDLAKNIQYF.

V is TRBV5-5 and J is TRBJ2-1; TCRdb reports TRBD1, a call that lacks DNA to check it against. CDR1 SGHKS and CDR2 YYEKEE come from the germline V gene (reference sequence). There are 13 residues in the CDR3. The CDR3 region is CASASDTGWEQFF.

The genes are TRBV7-2 and TRBJ2-5; TCRdb calls TRBD1, which cannot be checked without DNA. Germline V gives CDR1 SGHTA, CDR2 FQGNSA. The CDR3 contains 14 residues. The CDR3 is CASSLRGVEETQYF.

The chain is built from TRBV7-9 and TRBJ2-3. The CDR3 loop spans 12 amino acids. CDR1 is SEHNR and CDR2 is FQNEAQ in the germline V gene (reference sequence). CDR3 region: CASSSITDTQYF.

The genes are TRBV7-3 and TRBJ2-2. CDR1 SGHTA and CDR2 FQGTGA come from the germline V gene. This CDR3 comprises 13 residues. The CDR3 loop reads CASSTSPTGELFF. The variable domain in full, with the rest retrieved from reference TRBV7-3 and TRBJ2-2, is GAGVSQTPSNKVTEKGKYVELRCDPISGHTALYWYRQSLGQGPEFLIYFQGTGAADDSGLPNDRFFAVRPEGSVSTLKIQRTERGDSAVYLCASSTSPTGELFFGEGSRLTVL.

The chain uses TRBV7-2 and TRBJ2-5. The CDR3 runs 15 residues. CDR1 is SGHTA, CDR2 FQGNSA, per germline. CDR3: CASSPSRSGPETQYF.

V usage is TRBV28 and J usage is TRBJ1-5; the TCRdb call, TRBD1, lacks DNA for checking. The CDR3 totals 15 residues. Germline V gene sequence: CDR1 MDHEN, CDR2 SYDVKM. The CDR3 here is CASSLAGTENQPQHF. Complete variable domain (other parts from reference TRBV28 and TRBJ1-5): DVKVTQSSRYLVKRTGEKVFLECVQDMDHENMFWYRQDPGLGLRLIYFSYDVKMKEKGDIPEGYSVSREKKERFSLILESASTNQTSMYLCASSLAGTENQPQHFGDGTRLSIL.

The gene calls are TRBV7-3 and TRBJ2-3; TCRdb designates TRBD2, a call that cannot be tested without DNA. This CDR3 is 16 amino acids long. Germline V lookup: CDR1 SGHTA, CDR2 FQGTGA. This CDR3 is CASSLTSGAYTDTQYF. The full variable domain, its missing parts supplied by reference TRBV7-3 and TRBJ2-3, is GAGVSQTPSNKVTEKGKYVELRCDPISGHTALYWYRQSLGQGPEFLIYFQGTGAADDSGLPNDRFFAVRPEGSVSTLKIQRTERGDSAVYLCASSLTSGAYTDTQYFGPGTRLTVL.